Listed below are T cell receptor beta chains from one sample, sequenced in a study of blood T cell repertoires in COVID-19. The repertoire was sequenced with immunoSEQ multiplex PCR; TCRdb's copy has only in-frame clones and lacks some. Of over 30,000 clones in the sample, more than 85% are singletons; the top ten hold 20% to 30%. The specimen sequenced was peripheral blood. The origin of the receptors is a woman of 80 years or more with active or convalescent COVID-19. CDR3s include the opening cysteine and the closing phenylalanine or tryptophan. D genes are given only for firm matches. Part of the rows lack a size; the others show once, few, many or a class for expanded clones.

j_gene,abundance,d_gene,v_gene,CDR3nt,CDR3aa
TRBJ1-6,once,.,TRBV6-5,TGTGCCAGCAGCTCAGCGTGGAATTCACCCCTCCACTTT,CASSSAWNSPLHF
TRBJ1-5,.,.,TRBV7-2,TGTGCCAGCAGCTTAAGAGGCAGTTATAGCAATCAGCCCCAGCATTTT,CASSLRGSYSNQPQHF
TRBJ2-1,once,TRBD2,TRBV10-2,TGCGCCAGCAGTGAGGCTAGCGGGGGGTACAATGAGCAGTTCTTC,CASSEASGGYNEQFF
TRBJ1-2,.,.,TRBV16,TGTGCCAGCAGCCGCGGAGGCCGTGGCTACACCTTC,CASSRGGRGYTF
TRBJ1-1,.,TRBD1,TRBV23-1,TGCGCCAATGGGACAGGGGTTATGAACACTGAAGCTTTCTTT,CANGTGVMNTEAFF
TRBJ2-4,.,TRBD2,TRBV27,TGTGCCAGCAGCCCTCTAGCGGGGGGGCCCATAACCAAAAACATTCAGTACTTC,CASSPLAGGPITKNIQYF
TRBJ2-3,once,.,TRBV19,TGTGCCAGTAGGGGCGGGAGCACAGATACGCAGTATTTT,CASRGGSTDTQYF
TRBJ2-2,few,TRBD2,TRBV5-1,TGCGCCAGCAGCCTGACTAGCGGGGGAACCGGGGAGCTGTTTTTT,CASSLTSGGTGELFF
TRBJ1-3,.,TRBD1,TRBV2,TGTGCCAGCAGCTGGGACAGTACCTCTGGAAACACCATATATTTT,CASSWDSTSGNTIYF
TRBJ2-2,.,.,TRBV5-1,TGCGCCAGCAAAAGGGCGGGCACCGGGGAGCTGTTTTTT,CASKRAGTGELFF
TRBJ2-3,.,.,TRBV2,TGTGCCAGCAGTGCTACTGGGCCCCGTTATAGCACAGATACGCAGTATTTT,CASSATGPRYSTDTQYF
TRBJ1-5,.,.,TRBV30,TGTGCCTGCCTCAGAGATGTGACAGCTAAATTTTATAGCAATCAGCCCCAGCATTTT,CACLRDVTAKFYSNQPQHF
TRBJ1-4,.,.,TRBV12-3/TRBV12-4,TGTGCCAGCAGTTTGCGGGGTGAAAAACTGTTTTTT,CASSLRGEKLFF
TRBJ1-2,.,.,TRBV4-1,TGCGCCAGCAGCCAAACGCCCCAGACATCTCGAAACTATGGCTACACCTTC,CASSQTPQTSRNYGYTF
TRBJ1-1,.,TRBD1,TRBV28,TGTGCCAGCAGACGCTCGACAGGGGGCGTCACTGAAGCTTTCTTT,CASRRSTGGVTEAFF
TRBJ2-5,once,TRBD2,TRBV7-9,TGTGCCAGCAGCTCATCAGGCGGGGGGAAAGAGACCCAGTACTTC,CASSSSGGGKETQYF
TRBJ2-4,.,.,TRBV19,TGTGCCAGTAGTGTACAGGGTACGGGAAACATTCAGTACTTC,CASSVQGTGNIQYF